One and the same sample provided the 21 T cell receptor beta chains below, sequenced in a study of vaccination effects on CD4 cells after COVID-19 (dated by TCRdb to between 2021 and 2023). After about 9 days of culture, CD4+ T cells were isolated with the EasySep CD4+ T cell isolation kit. Library creation used the immunoSEQ multiplex PCR assay. The table comes from immuneACCESS by way of TCRdb, which keeps in-frame sequences with V and J called. Part of the clones is missing from these tables; in studies checked, under half for an unresolved V gene and the rest for unknown reasons. The sample yields approximately 37,000 clones; under 85% were counted once. About 3% of the sample rests with the top ten. No antigen has been identified for these receptors. Material: CD4+ T cells from PBMCs cultured without peptide, obtained before COVID-19 vaccination. These receptors were taken from a human donor who received a COVID-19 vaccine.

This clone appeared a few times. This chain joins TRBV5-1 and TRBJ2-1; unclear D gene. The CDR3 runs 15 residues. V was trimmed by 0 bases and J by 2 bases, leaving 9 bases between them. Germline lookup yields CDR1 SGHRS and CDR2 YFSETQ. The CDR3 here is CASSLGGPAYNEQFF. CDR3 in DNA: TGCGCCAGCAGCTTGGGAGGCCCAGCCTACAATGAGCAGTTCTTC.

V gene TRBV10-3 combines with J gene TRBJ1-6, with D possibly TRBD1 on 5 matching bases. The CDR3 covers 17 residues. Trimming pared 0 bases from V and 3 bases from J, leaving 12 bases between. Germline CDR1 ENHRY, CDR2 SYGVKD. The CDR3 spells CAISESLPGYYNSPLHF. For the CDR3, the DNA is TGTGCCATCAGTGAGTCTCTCCCAGGGTACTATAATTCACCCCTCCACTTT.

The chain has TRBV5-4 and TRBJ2-5; 7 positions match TRBD2. CDR1 SGHNT and CDR2 YYREEE come from the germline V gene (reference sequence). V lost 0 bases and J lost 2; bases outside the gene matches: 1. The length of the CDR3 is 14 residues. CDR3 loop: CASSLGLAQETQYF. DNA of the CDR3: TGTGCCAGCAGCTTGGGACTAGCACAAGAGACCCAGTACTTC.

V gene TRBV12-3 or TRBV12-4 combines with J gene TRBJ1-2; tentative D call: TRBD1 (5 bases). CDR3 length equals 12 residues. Trimming pared 7 bases from V and 6 bases from J, leaving 12 bases between. CDR3 amino acids: CASTQGIDGYTF. The CDR3 coding sequence is TGTGCCAGCACCCAGGGTATAGATGGCTACACCTTC.

CDR3 in amino acids: CASSGPGVTEAFF. For the CDR3, the DNA is TGTGCCAGTAGTGGGCCAGGGGTAACTGAAGCTTTCTTT. The rearrangement uses TRBV19 and TRBJ1-1; D is possibly TRBD1 (6 bases). V was cut by 5 bases and J by 5 bases, with 12 bases left in between. This CDR3 comprises 13 residues. Germline V gene sequence: CDR1 LNHDA, CDR2 SQIVND (reference sequence).

The genes are TRBV19 and TRBJ2-3, with 12 nucleotides matching TRBD2. From germline, CDR1 is LNHDA and CDR2 SQIVND (reference sequence). This CDR3 contains 14 residues. With 6 bases clipped from V and 4 bases from J, the junction kept 2 bases outside the gene matches. This CDR3 is CASRTSGSPDTQYF. The CDR3 DNA sequence: TGTGCCAGTAGGACTAGCGGGAGCCCAGATACGCAGTATTTT. Based on the CDR3 plus reference TRBV19 and TRBJ2-3, the full variable domain is DGGITQSPKYLFRKEGQNVTLSCEQNLNHDAMYWYRQDPGQGLRLIYYSQIVNDFQKGDIAEGYSVSREKKESFPLTVTSAQKNPTAFYLCASRTSGSPDTQYFGPGTRLTVL.

This clone was seen more than once but under ten times. J is TRBJ1-1 and V is TRBV25-1; 7 bases are a match to TRBD1. Trimming at V came to 7 bases and at J to 4 bases, leaving 6 bases not matched to a gene. Germline CDR1 MGHDK, CDR2 SYGVNS. The CDR3 loop spans 13 amino acids. CDR3 in DNA: TGTGCCAGCATCCCCTCAGGGGGCACTGAAGCTTTCTTT. It encodes CASIPSGGTEAFF.

This clone was observed once. The rearrangement uses TRBV20-1 and TRBJ1-1, with unresolved D. V lost 1 base to trimming and J lost 6 bases, with 6 bases between them. This CDR3 comprises 11 residues. Germline-derived CDR1 and CDR2 are DFQATT and SNEGSKA (reference sequence). The CDR3 here is CSARAVAEAFF. In DNA, the CDR3 is TGCAGTGCTAGAGCGGTGGCTGAAGCTTTCTTT.

The chain has TRBV7-5 and TRBJ1-1; the listed D gene, TRBD1, was not tested against the DNA. TRBV7-5 is given as a pseudogene. This CDR3 has 18 residues. CDR3 residues: CARSLVRTQGVPNTEAFF. The DNA for the CDR3 is TGTGCCAGAAGCTTAGTAAGAACCCAGGGTGTTCCGAACACTGAAGCTTTCTTT.

The gene calls are TRBV2 and TRBJ1-5; possibly TRBD1 for D (5 bases). V shed 2 bases and J shed 7 bases, with 12 bases lying between them. The CDR3 length is 14 residues. The V gene's germline CDR1 is SNHLY and CDR2 FYNNEI. CDR3 nucleotides: TGTGCCAGCAGTGAAATCAGGGTTGGACAGCCCCAGCATTTT. Encoded protein: CASSEIRVGQPQHF.

The chain uses TRBV4-2 and TRBJ1-2; the D gene is possibly TRBD1 (5 bases). The CDR3 is made up of 12 amino acids. Trimming stripped 10 bases from V and 2 bases from J, with 11 bases between. Per the germline V gene, CDR1 is LGHNA and CDR2 is YNFKEQ. In nucleotides, the CDR3 is TGTGCCACAGGGAGGGGAAACTATGGCTACACCTTC. It encodes CATGRGNYGYTF.

This chain joins TRBV4-3 and TRBJ1-6, with 7 bases matching TRBD1. The CDR3 spans 16 residues. Per germline, CDR1 LGHNA and CDR2 YSLEER. J was trimmed by 7 bases and V by 1 base; bases with no gene match: 7. CDR3 amino acids: CASSQVGGSLNSPLHF. DNA of the CDR3: TGCGCCAGCAGCCAAGTAGGGGGCAGCCTAAATTCACCCCTCCACTTT.

J is TRBJ1-1 and V is TRBV3-1 (or the pseudogene TRBV3-2), with a weak D call TRBD1 (6 bases). This CDR3 has 13 residues. CDR1 and CDR2 from the germline V gene are LGHDT and YNNKEL (reference sequence). V shed 4 bases and J shed 7 bases, with 13 bases lying between them. CDR3 protein: CASSPSGVSEAFF. CDR3 sequence (DNA): TGTGCCAGCAGCCCCTCAGGGGTGAGTGAAGCTTTCTTT.

This chain links TRBV2 with TRBJ2-1, with a tentative D call TRBD2 (6 bases). The CDR3 runs to 15 residues. In germline, CDR1 is SNHLY, CDR2 FYNNEI. V lost 6 bases and J 0 bases, leaving 12 bases between the germline ends. CDR3 sequence (DNA): TGTGCCAGCAGCCGGGACTCCCTCTCCTACAATGAGCAGTTCTTC. Translating gives CASSRDSLSYNEQFF.

The V and J genes are TRBV24-1 and TRBJ2-2; 12 nucleotides match TRBD1. CDR3 size: 16 residues. V gave up 4 bases and J gave up 5 bases; unmatched junction bases: 4. Germline loops: CDR1 KGHDR, CDR2 SFDVKD. CDR3 sequence (DNA): TGTGCCACCAGTGACCCGGGACAGGGGGCTACCGGGGAGCTGTTTTTT. Translating it yields CATSDPGQGATGELFF.

J is TRBJ2-1 and V is TRBV3-1 (or the pseudogene TRBV3-2), with D unresolved. Per germline, CDR1 LGHDT and CDR2 YNNKEL (reference sequence). The length of the CDR3 is 12 residues. Trimming removed 1 base at V and 8 bases at J, with 6 bases between. This CDR3 is CASSQGLDEQFF. The CDR3 coding sequence is TGTGCCAGCAGCCAAGGGCTAGATGAGCAGTTCTTC.

This chain uses TRBV5-1 with TRBJ1-2, with D tentatively TRBD1 (5 bases). Trimming left V 4 bases short and J 4 bases short, with 11 bases between. In germline, CDR1 is SGHRS, CDR2 YFSETQ. This CDR3 has 13 amino acids. CDR3 sequence reads: CASSQGSGYGYTF. As DNA, the CDR3 is TGCGCCAGCAGCCAGGGATCTGGCTATGGCTACACCTTC.

This clone came up a few times. The rearrangement links TRBV7-2 to TRBJ2-5, with unresolved D. Germline V gives CDR1 SGHTA, CDR2 FQGNSA. Trimming removed 2 bases at V and 1 base at J, with 5 bases between. This CDR3 is 13 amino acids long. The CDR3 DNA reads as TGTGCCAGCAGCTTAATGATCCAAGAGACCCAGTACTTC. Amino acids: CASSLMIQETQYF.

The chain has TRBV9 and TRBJ2-3; TRBD2 matches 8 bases. J gave up 0 bases and V 1 base, and 4 bases lay outside the gene matches. Germline CDR1 and CDR2: SGDLS and YYNGEE. CDR3 size: 16 residues. The CDR3 DNA reads TGTGCCAGCAGCGTATTGGCGGGGGGCAGCACAGATACGCAGTATTTT. Residues: CASSVLAGGSTDTQYF.

CDR3 DNA sequence: TGTGCCAGCAGCTTGCTGGACACCTATGGCTACACCTTC. It yields the protein CASSLLDTYGYTF. V is TRBV5-4 and J is TRBJ1-2, with a tentative D call TRBD1 (5 bases). V lost 1 base, J lost 4 bases, and 8 bases lay in between. The CDR3 covers 13 residues. Germline CDR1 and CDR2: SGHNT and YYREEE (reference sequence).

DNA of the CDR3: TGTGCCACCAGTGATTTAAAGGCTGACTCCTACAATGAGCAGTTCTTC. Protein: CATSDLKADSYNEQFF. This chain links TRBV24-1 with TRBJ2-1, with D uncertain. Between the trimmed V and J ends, which lost 1 base and 0 bases, there was a span of 9 bases. The CDR3 extends over 16 amino acids. Germline values: CDR1 KGHDR, CDR2 SFDVKD.